This record looks at one TCR beta chain sequence and its context. This specimen belongs to a study of blood T cell repertoires in COVID-19. Study as a whole: Samples came from the United States, Italy and Spain, spanning acute and convalescent COVID-19. PBMCs, B-cell-depleted T cells, or T cells provided the cDNA or gDNA that made up the material.

Data came from immunoSEQ multiplex PCR; TCRdb stores just in-frame clones and leaves some out. Here the sample spans under 100,000 clones, roughly four fifths being singletons. The source is a woman of 80 years or more with active or convalescent COVID-19. Sample: peripheral blood.

The chain's CDR3 is CASSYYQMVEAFF. The CDR3 nucleotides read TGTGCCAGCAGTTATTACCAGATGGTGGAAGCTTTCTTT. The chain employs TRBV6-2 or TRBV6-3 and TRBJ1-1; no reliable D call. Per germline, CDR1 MNHEY and CDR2 SVGEGT. V shed 3 bases and J shed 8 bases, with 13 bases lying between them. This CDR3 is 13 amino acids long.